The 8 T cell receptor beta chains listed next were all sequenced from one sample in a study of CD8 T cells in Susac syndrome. Reverse transcription used roughly 0.45 to 1 ug RNA and random hexamers. TCRdb processed the immunoSEQ multiplex PCR reads anew with MiXCR; each CDR3 protein has one entry. This repertoire shows 70,000 to 100,000 distinct CDR3 sequences, around 96% found once; its top ten account for about 0.41%. Sequencing input: CD8+ T cells from PBMCs. The receptors originated from a human donor with Susac syndrome.

This clonotype has just one count. The V and J genes are TRBV7-9 and TRBJ1-1, with D possibly TRBD1 on 5 matching bases. Trimming cost V 5 bases and J 6 bases, with 10 bases left between them. Per the germline V gene, CDR1 is SEHNR and CDR2 is FQNEAQ (reference sequence). The CDR3 totals 12 residues. The CDR3 DNA reads TGTGCCAGCAGCAGAGGGGCTGCTGAAGCTTTCTTT. The encoded protein is CASSRGAAEAFF. The full variable domain, its missing parts supplied by reference TRBV7-9 and TRBJ1-1, is DTGVSQNPRHKITKRGQNVTFRCDPISEHNRLYWYRQTLGQGPEFLTYFQNEAQLEKSRLLSDRFSAERPKGSFSTLEIQRTEQGDSAMYLCASSRGAAEAFFGQGTRLTVV.

This clonotype was seen once. The CDR3 DNA reads as TGTGCCAGCAGCAGGGGTAATTACGAGCAGTACGTC. Its translation: CASSRGNYEQYV. The chain employs TRBV7-9 and TRBJ2-7, with D perhaps matching TRBD1 (5 bases). From germline, CDR1 is SEHNR and CDR2 FQNEAQ (reference sequence). The V end lost 5 bases, the J end lost 4 bases, and 9 bases lay between the germline ends. The CDR3 has 12 amino acids.

This clonotype was detected a few times. The gene calls are TRBV7-8 and TRBJ2-1, with D unresolved. The CDR3 covers 12 residues. The germline V gene has CDR1 SGHVS and CDR2 FQNEAQ. Trimming pared 8 bases from V and 9 bases from J, leaving 14 bases between. CDR3 DNA: TGTGCCAGCGCCGACCTACCTGGTGAGCAGTTCTTC. Translated: CASADLPGEQFF.

The V gene is TRBV11-2, the J gene TRBJ2-3; tentatively, D is TRBD2 (5 bases). The V gene lost 0 bases and the J gene lost 2 bases, with 12 bases spanning the gap. The CDR3 totals 16 residues. The germline CDR1 and CDR2 sequences are SGHAT and FQNNGV. Here the CDR3 reads CASSLDGGRVTDTQYF. CDR3 DNA sequence: TGTGCCAGCAGCTTAGATGGCGGGCGGGTCACAGATACGCAGTATTTT.

The rearrangement joins TRBV19 to TRBJ2-4, with a tentative D call TRBD1 (8 bases). The CDR3 is 13 amino acids. V was clipped by 5 bases and J by 8 bases, with 13 bases between them. Per the germline V gene, CDR1 is LNHDA and CDR2 is SQIVND (reference sequence). The CDR3 protein is CASSLTGGDIQYF. CDR3 nucleotide sequence: TGTGCCAGTAGTCTCACAGGGGGGGACATTCAGTACTTC. The variable domain in full, completed from reference TRBV19 and TRBJ2-4, reads DGGITQSPKYLFRKEGQNVTLSCEQNLNHDAMYWYRQDPGQGLRLIYYSQIVNDFQKGDIAEGYSVSREKKESFPLTVTSAQKNPTAFYLCASSLTGGDIQYFGAGTRLSVL.

The rearrangement links TRBV24-1 to TRBJ2-3; D might be TRBD1 or TRBD2, each matching 5 bases. CDR1 and CDR2 from the germline V gene are KGHDR and SFDVKD. Trimming took off 3 bases at V and 7 bases at J, with 7 bases between the two ends. CDR3 size: 12 residues. This CDR3 reads CATSDEGYTQYF. Written as DNA, the CDR3 is TGTGCCACCAGTGATGAGGGGTATACGCAGTATTTT.

The CDR3 loop reads CASSKRGVHEQFF. CDR3 nucleotides: TGTGCCAGCAGCAAGAGGGGGGTCCATGAGCAGTTCTTC. The gene calls are TRBV28 and TRBJ2-1, with D tentatively TRBD1 or TRBD2 (6 bases each). The germline V gene encodes CDR1 MDHEN and CDR2 SYDVKM. The CDR3 contains 13 residues. Trimming removed 6 bases at V and 8 bases at J, with 14 bases between.

The chain joins TRBV12-3 or TRBV12-4 to TRBJ2-1; D not resolved. The CDR3 runs 14 residues. V lost 1 base and J 6 bases, leaving 10 bases between the germline ends. CDR3 sequence (DNA): TGTGCCAGCAGTTTAGGTGGATTGGGCAATGAGCAGTTCTTC. Protein: CASSLGGLGNEQFF.